Here is one T cell receptor (beta chain) with its context. Its antigen remains undetermined. Base-call qualities are not available, and no considerably larger clone is one nucleotide away. Library prep was done by PCR. Sequencer: Illumina HiSeq 4000. High-throughput sequencing was used to profile the TCR beta-chain CDR3 region of every patient. In the authors' own workflow: The researchers built a classifier to tell apart papillary thyroid cancer patients with distant metastasis, based on CDR3 differences among clinicopathological groups. To measure repertoire diversity the researchers used the Shannon index, while the Morisita-Horn index served to gauge how similar the tumor and blood repertoires were. The public sequencing data were trimmed at Q25 with fastp and processed into clonotypes with MiXCR by TCRdb, which kept only in-frame beta chains. The V and J calls reflect TCRdb's pipeline rather than the authors' work. The sample table holds fewer than 30,000 clones, of which just under 15% were seen once. About 3.3% of the sample lies in the top ten.

The germline V gene (reference sequence) provides CDR1 MNHNY and CDR2 SVGAGI. V lost 2 bases and J lost 0 bases; the stretch between them is 5 bases long. Reading from cysteine to phenylalanine, the CDR3 counts 14 amino acids. The sequence is cut down to CDR3 DNA, 42 bases in frame from base 1. Before undergoing thyroid surgery, none of the patients had been given any kind of treatment. The study retrospectively analysed patient clinical samples collected from about 2012 to 2018 using T-cell receptor beta sequencing. The data originate from a study of metastatic and nonmetastatic thyroid tumors (dated by TCRdb to about 2020). With regard to the full study: Repertoires from peripheral blood and from tumor or nodule tissue samples of malignant and benign thyroid patients were compared. Study-wide findings and limitations: TCR beta diversity was reported as significantly higher in malignant tumors than in benign nodules, in both blood and tumor samples.

This receptor was identified in a female donor with papillary thyroid cancer or a benign thyroid nodule (not recorded which). Some clones in this sample may be carry-over from other donors' samples. Sequencing input: blood. This chain joins TRBV6-6 to TRBJ1-5; too little of a D gene remains to name it. For the CDR3, the sequence is CASSYSLSNQPQHF. The nucleotide sequence reads TGTGCCAGCAGTTACAGTCTTAGCAATCAGCCCCAGCATTTT.